The 29 T cell receptor beta chains below were found in one sample sequenced in a study of cytomegalovirus exposure and HLA in healthy donors. The method was immunoSEQ multiplex PCR; TCRdb's version includes in-frame clones alone and lacks a portion of them. The table shows 150,000 to 200,000 clones, with about 84% occurring only once. The sequenced material came from PBMCs. The receptors stem from a woman under 30 in good health and CMV-seronegative.

V is TRBV18 and J is TRBJ2-5; TRBD2 matches 7 bases. The CDR3 covers 15 residues. V was clipped by 5 bases and J by 2 bases; unmatched bases: 8. The germline CDR1 and CDR2 sequences are KGHSH and LQKENI. The CDR3 region has the DNA TGTGCCAGCTCAACAGCGGGACTTTTACAAGAGACCCAGTACTTC. Amino acid sequence: CASSTAGLLQETQYF.

The J gene is TRBJ1-2, the V gene TRBV27; D not resolved. The CDR3 totals 13 residues. Germline values: CDR1 MNHEY, CDR2 SMNVEV (reference sequence). Trimming removed 5 bases from V and 3 bases from J, with 10 bases in between. CDR3 nucleotides: TGTGCCAGCAGTCGCGCACCCCACTATGGCTACACCTTC. Translated: CASSRAPHYGYTF.

This clone appeared once. The chain links TRBV7-9 to TRBJ2-1, with TRBD1 identical over 9 bases. The CDR3 loop spans 17 amino acids. V lost 5 bases, J lost 2 bases, and 10 bases stayed unmatched. Per germline, CDR1 SEHNR and CDR2 FQNEAQ (reference sequence). CDR3: CASSLGQGGLAYNEQFF. The DNA for the CDR3 is TGTGCCAGCAGCCTGGGACAGGGAGGCTTAGCCTACAATGAGCAGTTCTTC.

CDR3 coding DNA: TGTGCCAGCAGCCGGGACTCTGGAAACGAGCAGTACTTC. This translates into CASSRDSGNEQYF. The V and J genes are TRBV6-4 and TRBJ2-7; a possible D gene is TRBD2 (6 bases). CDR1 MRHNA and CDR2 SNTAGT come from the germline V gene. The CDR3 consists of 13 residues. Trimming took 6 bases from V and 5 from J, leaving 14 bases between them.

The genes are TRBV7-2 and TRBJ1-6; 7 bases line up with TRBD1. The CDR3 length is 13 residues. Germline CDR1 and CDR2: SGHTA and FQGNSA. Unmatched junction bases numbered 3, after V lost 5 bases and J lost 8 bases. As DNA, the CDR3 is TGTGCCAGCAGCCGGGACAGAGATTCACCCCTCCACTTT. Translating gives CASSRDRDSPLHF.

A few counts support this clone. The chain couples TRBV5-1 to TRBJ2-7; tentatively, D is TRBD2 (6 bases). Trimming removed 5 bases at V and 0 bases at J, with 12 bases between. This CDR3 has 14 amino acids. Germline assignment: CDR1 SGHRS and CDR2 YFSETQ. CDR3 sequence: CASRAAGSSYEQYF. The CDR3 bases are TGCGCCAGCAGAGCCGCGGGGAGCTCCTACGAGCAGTACTTC. Full variable domain (outside the CDR3, taken from reference TRBV5-1 and TRBJ2-7): KAGVTQTPRYLIKTRGQQVTLSCSPISGHRSVSWYQQTPGQGLQFLFEYFSETQRNKGNFPGRFSGRQFSNSRSEMNVSTLELGDSALYLCASRAAGSSYEQYFGPGTRLTVT.

Comment on this clone: This CDR3 is also generated by other DNA sequences in the sample. The V call is TRBV6-1, the J call TRBJ2-5; D may be TRBD1 (7 bases). The CDR3 has 14 amino acids. The V and J ends lost 1 base and 5 bases respectively, with 11 bases between them. Germline CDR1 is MNHNS and CDR2 is SASEGT. The CDR3 coding sequence is TGTGCCAGCAGTGAAGGTGCAGGGGGGGAGACCCAGTACTTC. The encoded protein is CASSEGAGGETQYF.

The V and J genes are TRBV18 and TRBJ2-1, with D hard to call. The V and J ends lost 3 bases and 0 bases respectively, with 6 bases between them. Germline assignment: CDR1 KGHSH and CDR2 LQKENI. The CDR3 totals 14 residues. The DNA for the CDR3 is TGTGCCAGCTCACCCTCCCTCTCCTACAATGAGCAGTTCTTC. Translated, it gives CASSPSLSYNEQFF.

The chain is built from TRBV7-6 and TRBJ2-3; 8 positions agree with TRBD2. This CDR3 spans 15 amino acids. CDR1 and CDR2 (germline): SGHVS, FNYEAQ. V was pared by 4 bases and J by 2 bases, with 5 bases of the junction left unmatched. CDR3 amino acids: CASSSIAGNTDTQYF. As DNA, the CDR3 is TGTGCCAGCAGCTCTATAGCGGGAAACACAGATACGCAGTATTTT.

The chain joins TRBV5-4 to TRBJ2-7; the D gene is possibly TRBD1 (7 bases). The V gene's germline CDR1 is SGHNT and CDR2 YYREEE (reference sequence). The CDR3 runs to 16 residues. The ends were cut back, 2 bases at V and 6 bases at J, with 21 bases in the middle. The CDR3 nucleotides read TGTGCCAGCAGCTTCGGAGGCAGGGGGGCGCCTGGCGAGCAGTACTTC. Amino acid sequence: CASSFGGRGAPGEQYF.

The chain couples TRBV10-3 to TRBJ2-1; TRBD2 matches at 14 bases. The germline V gene encodes CDR1 ENHRY and CDR2 SYGVKD. The CDR3 loop spans 16 amino acids. The junction had 2 bases not matched to a gene; V was cut back by 4 bases and J by 3 bases. CDR3 sequence (DNA): TGTGCCATCAGTGGGACTAGCGGGGGGTTCTACAATGAGCAGTTCTTC. Its translation is CAISGTSGGFYNEQFF.

J is TRBJ1-6 and V is TRBV5-6; D is ambiguous. Germline lookup yields CDR1 SGHDT and CDR2 YYEEEE. Trimming shortened V by 3 bases and J by 8 bases, and 6 bases separated the two germline ends. The CDR3 totals 12 residues. Here the CDR3 DNA reads TGTGCCAGCAGCTCTCTTTATTCACCCCTCCACTTT. Translated, it gives CASSSLYSPLHF.

The chain is built from TRBV6-6 and TRBJ1-2; maybe TRBD1 (5 bases). V was cut by 6 bases and J by 4 bases, with 6 bases left in between. CDR3 length: 11 residues. The germline CDR1 and CDR2 sequences are MNHNY and SVGAGI (reference sequence). CDR3: CASRGGYGYTF. Here the CDR3 DNA reads TGTGCCAGCAGGGGGGGCTATGGCTACACCTTC.

V is TRBV6-1 and J is TRBJ1-5; a possible D gene is TRBD1 (6 bases). This CDR3 spans 14 amino acids. Trimming removed 3 bases at V and 5 bases at J, with 11 bases between. Germline V gives CDR1 MNHNS, CDR2 SASEGT. CDR3 bases: TGTGCCAGCAGTGACGGTCAGGGGCATCAGCCCCAGCATTTT. It specifies CASSDGQGHQPQHF.

This clone has a handful of counts. The chain uses TRBV30 and TRBJ1-2; 11 bases fit TRBD1. The junction had 4 bases not matched to a gene; V was cut back by 0 bases and J by 4 bases. The V gene's germline CDR1 is GTSNPN and CDR2 SVGIG (reference sequence). The CDR3 extends over 15 amino acids. The CDR3 DNA reads as TGTGCCTGGAGTGTCGGGACAGGGGGTCCCTATGGCTACACCTTC. This gives the protein CAWSVGTGGPYGYTF.

V gene TRBV5-1 combines with J gene TRBJ1-5; TRBD1 matches at 9 bases. Germline assignment: CDR1 SGHRS and CDR2 YFSETQ. V lost 4 bases and J lost 4; bases outside the gene matches: 9. The CDR3 loop spans 16 amino acids. In DNA, the CDR3 is TGCGCCAGCAGCCCCCACGCGGGGACAGGGAATCAGCCCCAGCATTTT. The encoded protein is CASSPHAGTGNQPQHF.

The chain joins TRBV19 to TRBJ1-5, with TRBD1 identical over 7 bases. From germline, CDR1 is LNHDA and CDR2 SQIVND (reference sequence). The CDR3 is 13 amino acids. V lost 8 bases and J lost 7; bases outside the gene matches: 8. The CDR3 spells CASHDRVWQPQHF. CDR3 DNA sequence: TGTGCCAGTCACGACAGGGTCTGGCAGCCCCAGCATTTT. Full variable domain (remainder filled in from reference TRBV19 and TRBJ1-5): DGGITQSPKYLFRKEGQNVTLSCEQNLNHDAMYWYRQDPGQGLRLIYYSQIVNDFQKGDIAEGYSVSREKKESFPLTVTSAQKNPTAFYLCASHDRVWQPQHFGDGTRLSIL.

This clone was seen only a few times. The chain combines TRBV4-2 with TRBJ1-6; TRBD1 matches 9 bases. Germline V gives CDR1 LGHNA, CDR2 YNFKEQ. The CDR3 covers 15 residues. The V segment lost 0 bases and the J segment 10 bases; nucleotides outside the gene matches: 4. This CDR3 is CASSQDAQGASPLHF. The CDR3 coding sequence is TGTGCCAGCAGCCAAGATGCACAGGGGGCCTCACCCCTCCACTTT.

This clone was seen once. The rearrangement uses TRBV4-1 and TRBJ2-1; D gene uncertain. Germline V gene data show CDR1 as MGHRA and CDR2 as YSYEKL. The V gene lost 1 base and the J gene lost 8 bases, with 18 bases spanning the gap. The CDR3 is 16 residues long. The CDR3 reads CASSQVSEWMAHEQFF. CDR3 DNA sequence: TGCGCCAGCAGCCAAGTAAGCGAGTGGATGGCCCATGAGCAGTTCTTC.

This chain connects TRBV10-2 to TRBJ1-2; TRBD1 matches 7 bases. CDR3 size: 12 residues. The ends lost 8 bases at V and 4 bases at J; junction bases unmatched: 4. The germline V gene has CDR1 WSHSY and CDR2 SAAADI. The CDR3 is CASLRDSYGYTF. In DNA form, the CDR3 reads TGCGCCAGCCTCCGGGACAGCTATGGCTACACCTTC.

The chain has TRBV30 and TRBJ2-2; D gene ambiguous. Germline assignment: CDR1 GTSNPN and CDR2 SVGIG (reference sequence). V gave up 7 bases and J gave up 7 bases, with 13 bases separating them. The CDR3 runs 12 residues. The DNA for the CDR3 is TGTGCCTTCGCTCCCGGGTACGGGGAGCTGTTTTTT. Its translation: CAFAPGYGELFF.

V gene TRBV5-1 combines with J gene TRBJ1-4; 10 bases match TRBD1. V shed 6 bases and J 5 bases; nucleotides not matched to a gene: 7. Germline V gives CDR1 SGHRS, CDR2 YFSETQ. The CDR3 contains 15 residues. The CDR3 sequence is CASTGTGAMNEKLFF. The CDR3 DNA follows: TGCGCCAGCACGGGGACAGGGGCCATGAATGAAAAACTGTTTTTT. The whole variable domain, filled in from reference TRBV5-1 and TRBJ1-4, reads KAGVTQTPRYLIKTRGQQVTLSCSPISGHRSVSWYQQTPGQGLQFLFEYFSETQRNKGNFPGRFSGRQFSNSRSEMNVSTLELGDSALYLCASTGTGAMNEKLFFGSGTQLSVL.

The rearrangement joins TRBV21-1 to TRBJ2-7; TRBD2 was called by the table and not checked on the DNA. TRBV21-1 is marked as a pseudogene. The CDR3 loop spans 15 amino acids. CDR3 residues: CASSKDGSEEYEQYF. The CDR3 DNA reads as TGTGCCAGCAGCAAAGATGGCAGCGAAGAATACGAGCAGTACTTC.

This sequence joins TRBV5-1 and TRBJ2-1; 8 nucleotides match TRBD2. The germline CDR1 and CDR2 sequences are SGHRS and YFSETQ. V dropped 0 bases and J dropped 9; count of bases not matched to a gene: 8. The CDR3 runs 15 residues. The CDR3 spells CASSLDPGGAGEQFF. CDR3 DNA: TGCGCCAGCAGCTTGGACCCCGGGGGGGCCGGTGAGCAGTTCTTC.

This clone was counted a few times. This chain connects TRBV4-1 to TRBJ1-1; D not certain. V lost 3 bases and J lost 2, with 10 bases in between. This CDR3 comprises 14 residues. The germline CDR1 and CDR2 sequences are MGHRA and YSYEKL. CDR3 in amino acids: CASSHPVKNTEAFF. In DNA, the CDR3 is TGCGCCAGCAGCCACCCGGTTAAAAACACTGAAGCTTTCTTT.

CDR3: CASSLVAQNYEQYF. Here the CDR3 DNA reads TGCGCCAGCAGCTTGGTTGCACAGAACTACGAGCAGTACTTC. The chain combines TRBV5-1 with TRBJ2-7, with unresolved D. CDR1 is SGHRS, CDR2 YFSETQ, per germline. The CDR3 runs to 14 residues. The ends were cut back, 0 bases at V and 3 bases at J, with 10 bases in the middle.

J is TRBJ1-6 and V is TRBV30; a weak D match, TRBD1 (5 bases). V gave up 2 bases and J gave up 7 bases, with 15 bases separating them. The CDR3 has 15 amino acids. Germline CDR1 is GTSNPN and CDR2 is SVGIG (reference sequence). The CDR3 here is CAWSPGEGYNSPLHF. DNA of the CDR3: TGTGCCTGGAGTCCGGGGGAGGGATACAATTCACCCCTCCACTTT. Looking up the rest from reference TRBV30 and TRBJ1-6 gives the full variable domain: SQTIHQWPATLVQPVGSPLSLECTVEGTSNPNLYWYRQAAGRGLQLLFYSVGIGQISSEVPQNLSASRPQDRQFILSSKKLLLSDSGFYLCAWSPGEGYNSPLHFGNGTRLTVT.

The chain recombines TRBV27 with TRBJ1-1, with 11 bases identical to TRBD1. In germline, CDR1 is MNHEY, CDR2 SMNVEV (reference sequence). V gave up 5 bases and J gave up 3 bases; unmatched junction bases: 5. This CDR3 comprises 15 residues. CDR3 coding DNA: TGTGCCAGCAGTCCCGGGACAGGGGGGGACACTGAAGCTTTCTTT. Amino acids: CASSPGTGGDTEAFF.

This rearrangement joins TRBV4-2 to TRBJ2-5; 7 bases agree with TRBD2. Trimming removed 0 bases from V and 4 bases from J; junction bases left unmatched: 8. Germline V CDR1 and CDR2: LGHNA, YNFKEQ. This CDR3 comprises 16 residues. In DNA form, the CDR3 reads TGTGCCAGCAGCCAAGATGTCAGGACGGGGGGAGAGACCCAGTACTTC. Its protein product is CASSQDVRTGGETQYF.